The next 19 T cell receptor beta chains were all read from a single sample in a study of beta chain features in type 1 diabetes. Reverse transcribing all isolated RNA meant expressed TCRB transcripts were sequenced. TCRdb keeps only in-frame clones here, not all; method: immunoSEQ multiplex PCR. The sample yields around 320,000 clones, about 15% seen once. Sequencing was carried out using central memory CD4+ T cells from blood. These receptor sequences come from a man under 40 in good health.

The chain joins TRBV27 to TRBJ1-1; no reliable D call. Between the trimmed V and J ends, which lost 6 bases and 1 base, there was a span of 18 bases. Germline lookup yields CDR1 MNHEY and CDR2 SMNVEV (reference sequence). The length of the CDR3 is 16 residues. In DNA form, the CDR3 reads TGTGCCAGCAGCAGGACTCCTTACGGGGAGAACACTGAAGCTTTCTTT. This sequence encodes CASSRTPYGENTEAFF.

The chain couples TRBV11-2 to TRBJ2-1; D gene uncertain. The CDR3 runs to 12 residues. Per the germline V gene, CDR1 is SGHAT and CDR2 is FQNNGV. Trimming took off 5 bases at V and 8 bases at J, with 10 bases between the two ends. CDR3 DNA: TGTGCCAGCAGCCGCGAGAGTTATGAGCAGTTCTTC. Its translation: CASSRESYEQFF.

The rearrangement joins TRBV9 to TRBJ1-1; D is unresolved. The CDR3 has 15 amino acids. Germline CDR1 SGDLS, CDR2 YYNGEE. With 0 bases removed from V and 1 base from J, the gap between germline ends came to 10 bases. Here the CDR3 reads CASSVVSQENTEAFF. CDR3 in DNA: TGTGCCAGCAGCGTAGTCTCGCAGGAGAACACTGAAGCTTTCTTT. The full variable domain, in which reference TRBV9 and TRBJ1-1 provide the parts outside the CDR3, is DSGVTQTPKHLITATGQRVTLRCSPRSGDLSVYWYQQSLDQGLQFLIQYYNGEERAKGNILERFSAQQFPDLHSELNLSSLELGDSALYFCASSVVSQENTEAFFGQGTRLTVV.

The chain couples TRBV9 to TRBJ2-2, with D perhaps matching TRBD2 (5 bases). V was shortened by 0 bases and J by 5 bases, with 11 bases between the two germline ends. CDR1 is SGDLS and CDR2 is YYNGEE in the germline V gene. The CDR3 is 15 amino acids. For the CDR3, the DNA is TGTGCCAGCAGCGTAGGCCTAGCTGGGACCGGGGAGCTGTTTTTT. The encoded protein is CASSVGLAGTGELFF.

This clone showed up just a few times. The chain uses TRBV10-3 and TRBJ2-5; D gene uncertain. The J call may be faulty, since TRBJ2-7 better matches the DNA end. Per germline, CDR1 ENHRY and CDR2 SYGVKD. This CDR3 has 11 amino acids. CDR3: CAISELGEQYF. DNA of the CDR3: TGTGCCATCAGTGAGTTAGGCGAGCAGTACTTC.

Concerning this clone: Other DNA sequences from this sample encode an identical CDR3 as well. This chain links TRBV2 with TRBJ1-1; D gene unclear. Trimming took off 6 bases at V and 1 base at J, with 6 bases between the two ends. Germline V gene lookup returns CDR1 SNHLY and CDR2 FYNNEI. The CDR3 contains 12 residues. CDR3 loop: CASRLGNTEAFF. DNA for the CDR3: TGTGCCAGCAGACTAGGGAACACTGAAGCTTTCTTT. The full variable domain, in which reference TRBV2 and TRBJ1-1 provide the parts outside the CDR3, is EPEVTQTPSHQVTQMGQEVILRCVPISNHLYFYWYRQILGQKVEFLVSFYNNEISEKSEIFDDQFSVERPDGSNFTLKIRSTKLEDSAMYFCASRLGNTEAFFGQGTRLTVV.

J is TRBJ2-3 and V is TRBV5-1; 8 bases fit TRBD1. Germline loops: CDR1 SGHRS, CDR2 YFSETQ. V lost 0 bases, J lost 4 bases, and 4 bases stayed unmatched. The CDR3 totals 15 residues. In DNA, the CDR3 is TGCGCCAGCAGCTTGGCGGGACAGGCTGCAGATACGCAGTATTTT. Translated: CASSLAGQAADTQYF.

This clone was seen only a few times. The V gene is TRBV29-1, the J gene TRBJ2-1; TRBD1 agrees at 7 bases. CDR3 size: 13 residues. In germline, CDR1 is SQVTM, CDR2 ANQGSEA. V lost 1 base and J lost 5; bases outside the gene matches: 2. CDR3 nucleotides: TGCAGCGTTGAAGGGACAGGCAACAATGAGCAGTTCTTC. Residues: CSVEGTGNNEQFF.

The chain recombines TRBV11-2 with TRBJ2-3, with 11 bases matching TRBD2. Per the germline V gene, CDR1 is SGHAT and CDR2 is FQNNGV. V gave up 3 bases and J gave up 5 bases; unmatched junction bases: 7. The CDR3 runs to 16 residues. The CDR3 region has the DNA TGTGCCAGCAGCTTCACTAGCGGGAGCAAGGTAGATACGCAGTATTTT. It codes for CASSFTSGSKVDTQYF.

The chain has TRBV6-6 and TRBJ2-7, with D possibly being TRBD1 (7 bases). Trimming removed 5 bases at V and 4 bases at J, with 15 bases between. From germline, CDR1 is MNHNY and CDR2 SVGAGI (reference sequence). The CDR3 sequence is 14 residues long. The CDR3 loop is CASSRGTAAYEQYF. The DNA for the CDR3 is TGTGCCAGCAGTCGCGGGACAGCCGCTTACGAGCAGTACTTC.

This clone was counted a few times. In nucleotides, the CDR3 is TGTGCCAGCAGCTTTCTGCAAGAGACCCAGTACTTC. Translated: CASSFLQETQYF. The rearrangement links TRBV11-3 to TRBJ2-5; no clear D. V was shortened by 3 bases and J by 2 bases, with 4 bases between the two germline ends. This CDR3 has 12 residues. Germline loops: CDR1 SGHNT, CDR2 YENEEA.

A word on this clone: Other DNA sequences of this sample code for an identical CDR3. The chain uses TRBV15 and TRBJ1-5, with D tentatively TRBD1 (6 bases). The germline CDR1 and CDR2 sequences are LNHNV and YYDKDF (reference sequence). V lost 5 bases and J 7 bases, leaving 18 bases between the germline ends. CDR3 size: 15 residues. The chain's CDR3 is CATSPAGGAVQPQHF. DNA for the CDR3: TGTGCCACCAGCCCCGCGGGGGGGGCCGTACAGCCCCAGCATTTT.

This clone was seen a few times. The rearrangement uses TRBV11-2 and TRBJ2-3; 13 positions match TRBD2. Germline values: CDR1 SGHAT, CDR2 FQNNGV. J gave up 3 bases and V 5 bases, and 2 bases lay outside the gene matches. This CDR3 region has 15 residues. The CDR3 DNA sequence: TGTGCCAGCAGCCCGGGACTAGCGGGAACAGATACGCAGTATTTT. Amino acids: CASSPGLAGTDTQYF.

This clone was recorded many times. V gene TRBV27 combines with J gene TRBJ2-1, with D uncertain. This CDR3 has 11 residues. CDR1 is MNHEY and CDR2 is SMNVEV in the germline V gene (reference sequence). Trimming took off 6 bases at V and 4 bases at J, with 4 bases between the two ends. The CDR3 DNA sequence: TGTGCCAGCAGGTATTACAATGAGCAGTTCTTC. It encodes CASRYYNEQFF.

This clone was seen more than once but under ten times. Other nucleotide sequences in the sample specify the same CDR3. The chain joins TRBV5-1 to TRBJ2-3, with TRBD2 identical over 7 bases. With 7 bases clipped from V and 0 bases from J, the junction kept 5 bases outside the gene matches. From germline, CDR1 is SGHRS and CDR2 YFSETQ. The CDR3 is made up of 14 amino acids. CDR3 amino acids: CASSSSGSTDTQYF. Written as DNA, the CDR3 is TGCGCCAGCTCTTCTAGCGGAAGCACAGATACGCAGTATTTT.

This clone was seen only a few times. CDR3 DNA: TGTGCCAGCAGCGTAGGACGCAATTCACCCCTCCACTTT. It encodes CASSVGRNSPLHF. The rearrangement joins TRBV9 to TRBJ1-6; D is undetermined. The CDR3 is 13 amino acids. CDR1 is SGDLS and CDR2 is YYNGEE in the germline V gene. V lost 0 bases, J lost 7 bases, and 5 bases lay in between.

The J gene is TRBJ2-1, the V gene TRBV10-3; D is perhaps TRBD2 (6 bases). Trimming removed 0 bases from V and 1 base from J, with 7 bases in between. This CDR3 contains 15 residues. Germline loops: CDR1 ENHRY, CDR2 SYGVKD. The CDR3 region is CAISESGGSYNEQFF. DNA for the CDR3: TGTGCCATCAGTGAGTCAGGAGGGTCCTACAATGAGCAGTTCTTC.

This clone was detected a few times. The CDR3 DNA reads TGTGCCAGCAGCTCGACAGGGGGGAGCAATCAGCCCCAGCATTTT. It encodes CASSSTGGSNQPQHF. The rearrangement joins TRBV11-2 to TRBJ1-5; TRBD1 matches 9 bases. This CDR3 is 15 amino acids long. CDR1 is SGHAT, CDR2 FQNNGV, per germline. After removal of 4 bases from V and 1 base from J, the junction contained 2 bases not matched to a gene.

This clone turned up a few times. CDR3 nucleotides: TGTGCCAGCAGTGAAGCGCAGACGGACAGGGGTAAGCAGTACGTC. Its translation: CASSEAQTDRGKQYV. The chain employs TRBV2 and TRBJ2-7; 9 nucleotides match TRBD1. The ends lost 0 bases at V and 8 bases at J; junction bases unmatched: 8. Germline V gene sequence: CDR1 SNHLY, CDR2 FYNNEI. The length of the CDR3 is 15 residues.